These 21 T cell receptor beta chains originate from one sample sequenced in a study of T cell responses to AZD1222 COVID-19 vaccine. Profiling relied on immunoSEQ multiplex PCR, and the TCRdb table lists in-frame clones only, not all of them. The data hold 120,000 to 150,000 clones, with more than 80% observed a single time. The material sequenced was peripheral blood, taken on day 0 of MenACWY control vaccination. These receptors came from an adult in good health.

The CDR3 is CASGLDPLAGGINEQFF. Here the CDR3 DNA reads TGTGCTAGTGGTTTGGACCCCCTAGCGGGAGGGATCAATGAGCAGTTCTTC. The chain couples TRBV12-5 to TRBJ2-1, with 12 bases identical to TRBD2. The V and J ends lost 1 base and 6 bases, in that order; junction bases with no gene match: 7. CDR1 LGHNT and CDR2 FRNRAP come from the germline V gene. The CDR3 has 17 residues. Full variable domain (outside the CDR3, taken from reference TRBV12-5 and TRBJ2-1): DARVTQTPRHKVTEMGQEVTMRCQPILGHNTVFWYRQTMMQGLELLAYFRNRAPLDDSGMPKDRFSAEMPDATLATLKIQPSEPRDSAVYFCASGLDPLAGGINEQFFGPGTRLTVL.

This chain joins TRBV7-9 and TRBJ2-7; D remains ambiguous. V was clipped by 0 bases and J by 4 bases, with 10 bases between them. Germline V gives CDR1 SEHNR, CDR2 FQNEAQ (reference sequence). This CDR3 contains 14 residues. The CDR3 DNA sequence: TGTGCCAGCAGCTTAGCGGGTTCGACATACGAGCAGTACTTC. Its protein product is CASSLAGSTYEQYF.

V usage is TRBV19 and J usage is TRBJ1-3, with TRBD1 matching 7 bases. The CDR3 spans 15 residues. Unmatched junction bases numbered 5, after V lost 6 bases and J lost 0 bases. CDR1 is LNHDA and CDR2 is SQIVND in the germline V gene (reference sequence). For the CDR3, the DNA is TGTGCCAGTAGCACGACAGGGTTCTCTGGAAACACCATATATTTT. It is translated as CASSTTGFSGNTIYF.

This sequence joins TRBV27 and TRBJ1-1; TRBD1 agrees at 7 bases. V lost 3 bases to trimming and J lost 3 bases; unmatched junction nucleotides: 7. CDR1 and CDR2 (germline): MNHEY, SMNVEV (reference sequence). The length of the CDR3 is 15 residues. DNA for the CDR3: TGTGCCAGCAGTTTTTTACCCAGGGGGGACACTGAAGCTTTCTTT. As protein: CASSFLPRGDTEAFF.

The rearrangement uses TRBV19 and TRBJ1-5; no clear D. Per germline, CDR1 LNHDA and CDR2 SQIVND (reference sequence). The CDR3 is made up of 12 amino acids. Trimming stripped 6 bases from V and 7 bases from J, with 10 bases between. As DNA, the CDR3 is TGTGCCAGTAGCCATCGGGGACAGCCCCAGCATTTT. Translation gives CASSHRGQPQHF.

V and J are TRBV18 and TRBJ1-6, with D maybe TRBD1 (6 bases). The CDR3 sequence is 17 residues long. V was clipped by 3 bases and J by 5 bases, with 17 bases between them. Germline loops: CDR1 KGHSH, CDR2 LQKENI. This CDR3 is CASSPGGYTEDNSPLHF. For the CDR3, the DNA is TGTGCCAGCTCACCCGGGGGCTACACTGAAGATAATTCACCCCTCCACTTT.

The chain links TRBV29-1 to TRBJ1-2; D gene uncertain. Germline V gene lookup returns CDR1 SQVTM and CDR2 ANQGSEA. There are 10 residues in the CDR3. Between the trimmed V and J ends, which lost 1 base and 8 bases, there was a span of 5 bases. The CDR3 sequence is CSVEGGGYTF. CDR3 coding DNA: TGCAGCGTTGAAGGCGGCGGCTACACCTTC.

This clone was recorded only once. The chain employs TRBV27 and TRBJ1-6; D gene uncertain. Trimming took off 3 bases at V and 7 bases at J, with 7 bases between the two ends. This CDR3 comprises 13 residues. Per germline, CDR1 MNHEY and CDR2 SMNVEV (reference sequence). CDR3 protein: CASSFWQNSPLHF. CDR3 DNA: TGTGCCAGCAGTTTCTGGCAGAATTCACCCCTCCACTTT.

This clone was observed a few times. The chain combines TRBV5-1 with TRBJ2-7, with a weak D call TRBD2 (5 bases). From germline, CDR1 is SGHRS and CDR2 YFSETQ. CDR3 length equals 15 residues. Trimming pared 7 bases from V and 4 bases from J, leaving 21 bases between. The CDR3 coding sequence is TGCGCCAGCGGACCCGGCACTAGTCTTCGGTACGAGCAGTACTTC. It codes for CASGPGTSLRYEQYF.

J is TRBJ2-1 and V is TRBV11-2; D is ambiguous. The ends were cut back, 5 bases at V and 7 bases at J, with 12 bases in the middle. The CDR3 is 13 residues long. Germline V gene data show CDR1 as SGHAT and CDR2 as FQNNGV. The CDR3: CASSQRFLNEQFF. The DNA for the CDR3 is TGTGCCAGCAGCCAGCGATTCTTGAATGAGCAGTTCTTC.

This chain joins TRBV19 and TRBJ2-2; TRBD2 agrees at 10 bases. The CDR3 totals 16 residues. CDR1 LNHDA and CDR2 SQIVND come from the germline V gene (reference sequence). J gave up 2 bases and V 4 bases, and 4 bases lay outside the gene matches. Here the CDR3 DNA reads TGTGCCAGTAGTAAGCTAGCGGGGGACAACACCGGGGAGCTGTTTTTT. Amino acid sequence: CASSKLAGDNTGELFF.

This clone is a singleton in its sample. This chain joins TRBV6-4 and TRBJ2-2, with unresolved D. The CDR3 is made up of 15 amino acids. Germline V CDR1 and CDR2: MRHNA, SNTAGT. V shed 4 bases and J shed 0 bases, with 9 bases lying between them. The DNA for the CDR3 is TGTGCCAGCAGTGTCGTGACGGCGAACACCGGGGAGCTGTTTTTT. Protein sequence: CASSVVTANTGELFF.

This chain joins TRBV5-1 and TRBJ2-3; no clear D. Trimming took off 1 base at V and 2 bases at J, with 11 bases between the two ends. Germline CDR1 is SGHRS and CDR2 is YFSETQ. CDR3 length: 15 residues. Here the CDR3 reads CASSLSSAHTDTQYF. The CDR3 DNA sequence: TGCGCCAGCAGCTTGTCCAGCGCTCACACAGATACGCAGTATTTT.

The chain employs TRBV19 and TRBJ2-6; maybe TRBD2 (5 bases). Between the trimmed V and J ends, which lost 7 bases and 2 bases, there was a span of 12 bases. The CDR3 has 15 amino acids. Germline CDR1 is LNHDA and CDR2 is SQIVND (reference sequence). DNA for the CDR3: TGTGCCAGTACTTCTCGGGGAGCTGGGGCCAACGTCCTGACTTTC. It is translated as CASTSRGAGANVLTF.

This clone was seen once. CDR3 amino acids: CASSGESYNEQFF. CDR3 coding DNA: TGTGCCAGCAGTGGGGAGTCCTACAATGAGCAGTTCTTC. The chain carries TRBV2 and TRBJ2-1; a possible D gene is TRBD2 (5 bases). V was trimmed by 4 bases and J by 1 base, leaving 5 bases between them. CDR3 size: 13 residues. Germline CDR1 and CDR2: SNHLY and FYNNEI.

The gene calls are TRBV19 and TRBJ2-3; D gene uncertain. The CDR3 length is 14 residues. Trimming took 2 bases from V and 6 from J, leaving 12 bases between them. Germline assignment: CDR1 LNHDA and CDR2 SQIVND (reference sequence). As DNA, the CDR3 is TGTGCCAGTAGTATAACAGCCCCATCCGATACGCAGTATTTT. Translated: CASSITAPSDTQYF.

The chain's CDR3 is CASSPQGSGEKLFF. The CDR3 coding sequence is TGTGCCAGCAGTCCTCAGGGATCCGGGGAAAAACTGTTTTTT. The rearrangement joins TRBV2 to TRBJ1-4; a weak D match, TRBD1 (5 bases). The CDR3 runs to 14 residues. The germline CDR1 and CDR2 sequences are SNHLY and FYNNEI. V lost 5 bases and J lost 8, with 15 bases in between.

The J gene is TRBJ2-5, the V gene TRBV7-2; D gene ambiguous. CDR1 and CDR2 (germline): SGHTA, FQGNSA. Trimming cost V 7 bases and J 1 base, with 13 bases left between them. The CDR3 length is 14 residues. The CDR3 sequence is CASTRSGIQETQYF. The CDR3 DNA follows: TGTGCCAGCACCCGATCTGGGATCCAAGAGACCCAGTACTTC.

The genes are TRBV6-5 and TRBJ1-6, with D hard to call. CDR1 and CDR2 from the germline V gene are MNHEY and SVGAGI. This CDR3 has 14 amino acids. V was cut by 8 bases and J by 5 bases, with 13 bases left in between. The CDR3 DNA reads TGTGCCAGCGAGGGAGTTCCAAATAATTCACCCCTCCACTTT. Its protein is CASEGVPNNSPLHF.

The rearrangement joins TRBV4-1 to TRBJ1-5; D is undetermined. Germline V gives CDR1 MGHRA, CDR2 YSYEKL. The CDR3 sequence is 15 residues long. Trimming stripped 0 bases from V and 0 bases from J, with 6 bases between. DNA for the CDR3: TGCGCCAGCAGCCAAGATTCAGATAGCAATCAGCCCCAGCATTTT. Its protein is CASSQDSDSNQPQHF.

The CDR3 spells CASSLWSNYGYTF. DNA for the CDR3: TGTGCCAGCAGTTTATGGTCTAACTATGGCTACACCTTC. This chain connects TRBV28 to TRBJ1-2; D ambiguous. Germline CDR1 and CDR2: MDHEN and SYDVKM. The germline V and J ends were trimmed by 0 bases and 0 bases, with 2 bases remaining between them. The CDR3 sequence is 13 residues long.